The TCR beta chain described here comes from a study of blood T cell repertoires in COVID-19. Repertoires were generated with immunoSEQ multiplex PCR, while TCRdb's copy carries only in-frame clones and drops some. Among roughly 200,000 clones listed, roughly 84% were seen once. V was trimmed by 5 bases and J by 3 bases, leaving 13 bases between them. Germline assignment: CDR1 SQVTM and CDR2 ANQGSEA. This CDR3 region has 13 residues. V usage is TRBV29-1 and J usage is TRBJ1-1, with D possibly TRBD1 on 6 matching bases. The TCR comes from a human donor in a cohort sampled during active COVID-19. The sample taken for sequencing was peripheral blood. The CDR3 is CSVNRAMDTEAFF. As DNA, the CDR3 is TGCAGCGTTAACAGGGCCATGGACACTGAAGCTTTCTTT. The full variable domain, its missing parts supplied by reference TRBV29-1 and TRBJ1-1, is SAVISQKPSRDICQRGTSLTIQCQVDSQVTMMFWYRQQPGQSLTLIATANQGSEATYESGFVIDKFPISRPNLTFSTLTVSNMSPEDSSIYLCSVNRAMDTEAFFGQGTRLTVV.